These T cell receptor beta chains were read from a single sample in a study of cytomegalovirus exposure and HLA in healthy donors. Sequencing used immunoSEQ multiplex PCR; TCRdb keeps in-frame clones, though not all of them. Among some 80,000 clones, around 79% were seen once, and the ten largest hold 5.5% to 6%. The sample was PBMCs. The source is a man aged 18 to 35 in good health and CMV-seropositive. Each CDR3 is given with its conserved first and last residue. The D gene is left open where the match is weak. Some rows have no size entry. The others give once, few or many, or a class for an expanded clone.

V	size	J	D	CDR3	DNA
TRBV5-1	NA	TRBJ2-2	NA	CASSLSQRGIGELFF	TGCGCCAGCAGCTTAAGTCAAAGGGGTATCGGGGAGCTGTTTTTT
TRBV10-1	NA	TRBJ2-5	TRBD2	CASSASGQETQYF	TGCGCCAGCAGTGCTAGCGGGCAAGAGACCCAGTACTTC
TRBV28	NA	TRBJ1-2	NA	CASTNSNYGYTF	TGTGCCAGTACGAACTCTAACTATGGCTACACCTTC
TRBV25-1	NA	TRBJ2-3	NA	CASSEYSAGTDTQYF	TGTGCCAGCAGTGAATATAGCGCAGGTACTGATACGCAGTATTTT
TRBV6-6	few	TRBJ2-7	TRBD1	CASSYRTGGPEQYF	TGTGCCAGCAGTTACCGGACAGGGGGACCCGAGCAGTACTTC
TRBV10-3	NA	TRBJ1-1	TRBD1	CAISAPDRAGTEAFF	TGTGCCATCAGCGCCCCCGACAGGGCTGGCACTGAAGCTTTCTTT
TRBV5-1	NA	TRBJ1-5	NA	CASSPVGGGNQPQHF	TGCGCCAGCAGCCCGGTGGGGGGAGGCAATCAGCCCCAGCATTTT
TRBV7-6	NA	TRBJ2-5	TRBD1	CASSLDRQGQETQYF	TGTGCCAGCAGCTTAGACCGACAGGGCCAAGAGACCCAGTACTTC
TRBV27	NA	TRBJ2-7	NA	CASSPFAGLGEQYF	TGTGCCAGCAGCCCGTTCGCGGGGCTGGGCGAGCAGTACTTC
TRBV28	NA	TRBJ2-5	NA	CASRAGLSTQYF	TGTGCCAGCAGGGCGGGGCTTTCGACCCAGTACTTC
TRBV4-2	NA	TRBJ2-2	TRBD2	CASSQPPSGRQGGELFF	TGTGCCAGCAGCCAACCACCTAGCGGCCGGCAAGGCGGGGAGCTGTTTTTT
TRBV19	NA	TRBJ2-2	NA	CASSIRGPGELFF	TGTGCCAGTAGTATCCGGGGTCCCGGGGAGCTGTTTTTT
TRBV6-1	NA	TRBJ1-2	TRBD1	CASSESRDSGLYGYTF	TGTGCCAGCAGTGAATCTCGGGACAGTGGACTTTATGGCTACACCTTC
TRBV29-1	NA	TRBJ1-2	NA	CSVEGGGAGRHNYGYTF	TGCAGCGTAGAAGGAGGGGGGGCAGGGAGGCATAACTATGGCTACACCTTC
TRBV5-4	NA	TRBJ2-2	TRBD1	CASSDRTGTGDTGELFF	TGTGCCAGCAGCGATCGTACCGGGACAGGGGACACCGGGGAGCTGTTTTTT
TRBV13	NA	TRBJ2-6	TRBD1	CASSSGQAISGANVLTF	TGTGCCAGCAGCTCCGGACAGGCGATCTCTGGGGCCAACGTCCTGACTTTC
TRBV6-4	NA	TRBJ2-2	TRBD1	CASSDSNFGTGFDTGELFF	TGTGCCAGCAGTGACTCGAATTTCGGGACAGGGTTCGACACCGGGGAGCTGTTTTTT
TRBV6-1	NA	TRBJ1-5	NA	CASSEGGGSDQPQHF	TGTGCCAGCAGTGAAGGGGGGGGAAGCGATCAGCCCCAGCATTTT
TRBV7-8	NA	TRBJ1-5	NA	CASSLAAAEKVPQHF	TGTGCCAGCAGCTTAGCGGCGGCAGAAAAAGTGCCCCAGCATTTT
TRBV5-1	few	TRBJ1-5	NA	CASSPDSRDQPQHF	TGCGCCAGCAGCCCGGATTCACGGGATCAGCCCCAGCATTTT
TRBV18	NA	TRBJ2-5	NA	CASSPKAVQWETQYF	TGTGCCAGCTCACCCAAAGCGGTCCAGTGGGAGACCCAGTACTTC
TRBV13	NA	TRBJ1-1	TRBD1	CASSSTGGVTEAFF	TGTGCCAGCAGCTCCACAGGGGGCGTCACTGAAGCTTTCTTT
TRBV6-1	NA	TRBJ1-3	NA	CASRVRARSGNTIYF	TGTGCCAGCAGAGTCAGGGCCCGCTCTGGAAACACCATATATTTT
TRBV5-1	NA	TRBJ1-2	NA	CASRQGAGSDGYTF	TGCGCCAGCAGACAGGGAGCAGGGTCTGATGGCTACACCTTC
TRBV5-1	NA	TRBJ2-7	TRBD1	CASSLGQGPYEQYF	TGCGCCAGCAGCTTGGGACAGGGGCCCTACGAGCAGTACTTC
TRBV12-5	NA	TRBJ2-1	TRBD1	CASGLVLNRGLPLGSYNEQFF	TGTGCTAGTGGTTTGGTACTAAACAGGGGGCTCCCCCTTGGCTCCTACAATGAGCAGTTCTTC
TRBV5-1	NA	TRBJ1-1	NA	CASSLVGQQNTEAFF	TGCGCCAGCAGCTTGGTAGGACAGCAGAACACTGAAGCTTTCTTT
TRBV10-3	once	TRBJ2-3	TRBD1	CAITRTGGTDTQYF	TGTGCCATCACCCGGACAGGGGGAACAGATACGCAGTATTTT
TRBV11-2	NA	TRBJ2-1	TRBD2	CASSPLAGYNEQFF	TGTGCCAGCAGCCCACTAGCGGGGTACAATGAGCAGTTCTTC
TRBV25-1	NA	TRBJ2-6	NA	CASGAGANVLTF	TGTGCCAGTGGAGCTGGGGCCAACGTCCTGACTTTC
TRBV11-3	NA	TRBJ2-7	NA	CASSLGLREYYEQYF	TGTGCCAGCAGCTTGGGCTTGCGGGAATACTACGAGCAGTACTTC
TRBV15	NA	TRBJ2-7	NA	CATSSGRTYEQYF	TGTGCCACCAGCAGCGGCAGGACCTACGAGCAGTACTTC
TRBV9	once	TRBJ1-1	TRBD1	CASSVDPGQGREAFF	TGTGCCAGCAGCGTAGACCCGGGACAGGGAAGGGAAGCTTTCTTT
TRBV7-9	NA	TRBJ1-4	TRBD1	CASSLRDRDEKLFF	TGTGCCAGCAGCTTGCGGGACAGGGATGAAAAACTGTTTTTT
TRBV13	once	TRBJ1-1	NA	CASSSREKGNTEAFF	TGTGCCAGCAGCTCCAGGGAAAAGGGGAACACTGAAGCTTTCTTT
TRBV5-1	once	TRBJ2-5	NA	CASSLGLGGGLQETQYF	TGCGCCAGCAGCTTGGGCCTAGGGGGGGGTCTTCAAGAGACCCAGTACTTC
TRBV18	NA	TRBJ1-5	NA	CASSPGPGGGPQHF	TGTGCCAGCTCACCTGGGCCGGGGGGCGGGCCCCAGCATTTT
TRBV9	NA	TRBJ1-5	NA	CASSVGPRNQPQHF	TGTGCCAGCAGCGTAGGGCCGCGCAATCAGCCCCAGCATTTT
TRBV28	few	TRBJ2-1	TRBD2	CASSSSASGRAWEQFF	TGTGCCAGCAGTTCGTCAGCTAGCGGGAGGGCATGGGAGCAGTTCTTC
TRBV5-1	NA	TRBJ2-7	NA	CASSLRATVSSYEQYF	TGCGCCAGCAGCCTAAGGGCGACAGTTAGCTCCTACGAGCAGTACTTC
TRBV7-9	NA	TRBJ2-1	TRBD2	CASSLVSVAGVGNEQFF	TGTGCCAGCAGCTTAGTGTCCGTAGCGGGAGTGGGAAATGAGCAGTTCTTC
TRBV4-1	few	TRBJ1-6	NA	CASSRWDTQVPYNSPLHF	TGCGCCAGCAGCCGATGGGACACCCAAGTCCCCTATAATTCACCCCTCCACTTT
TRBV6-1	NA	TRBJ1-1	NA	CASRSTVNTEAFF	TGTGCCAGCAGGTCAACAGTGAACACTGAAGCTTTCTTT
TRBV15	NA	TRBJ2-2	TRBD2	CATSRDVSGRPGELFF	TGTGCCACCAGCAGAGATGTTAGCGGGAGACCCGGGGAGCTGTTTTTT
TRBV28	NA	TRBJ1-5	TRBD1	CASSLWGTADSNQPQHF	TGTGCCAGCAGTTTATGGGGGACAGCAGATAGCAATCAGCCCCAGCATTTT
TRBV20-1	NA	TRBJ2-7	TRBD2	CSAPLGLGQYF	TGCAGTGCCCCCCTCGGACTAGGGCAGTACTTC
TRBV5-1	NA	TRBJ1-1	TRBD1	CASSLYGTGSMNTEAFF	TGCGCCAGCAGCTTGTACGGGACAGGATCCATGAACACTGAAGCTTTCTTT
TRBV5-1	few	TRBJ2-7	TRBD2	CASSWGLAGGNSYEQYF	TGCGCCAGCAGCTGGGGACTAGCGGGAGGAAACTCCTACGAGCAGTACTTC
TRBV5-1	NA	TRBJ2-3	TRBD2	CASSRNLAGVPDTQYF	TGCGCCAGCAGCCGTAACCTAGCGGGAGTACCAGATACGCAGTATTTT
TRBV4-2	NA	TRBJ2-3	NA	CASSQDLVATSTDTQYF	TGTGCCAGCAGCCAAGATCTAGTAGCCACTAGCACAGATACGCAGTATTTT
TRBV29-1	NA	TRBJ2-5	NA	CSVTRVPRTETQYF	TGCAGCGTGACCAGGGTCCCGCGCACGGAGACCCAGTACTTC
TRBV15	NA	TRBJ2-5	TRBD1	CATSSGEQGVRKTQYF	TGTGCCACCAGCAGCGGAGAACAGGGGGTACGGAAGACCCAGTACTTC
TRBV7-3	NA	TRBJ2-2	NA	CASSLGADTGELFF	TGTGCCAGCAGCTTAGGGGCGGACACCGGGGAGCTGTTTTTT
TRBV9	NA	TRBJ1-1	TRBD1	CASSVEGDSPAFF	TGTGCCAGCAGCGTAGAGGGGGACAGTCCGGCTTTCTTT
TRBV19	NA	TRBJ1-5	NA	CASQTGSNQPQHF	TGTGCCAGCCAAACAGGCAGCAATCAGCCCCAGCATTTT
TRBV4-1	NA	TRBJ1-2	NA	CASSQVSRADYGYTF	TGCGCCAGCAGCCAAGTTTCCAGGGCTGACTATGGCTACACCTTC
TRBV7-6	NA	TRBJ2-5	NA	CASSARLVGATQETQYF	TGTGCCAGCAGCGCCCGTCTAGTCGGAGCGACCCAAGAGACCCAGTACTTC
TRBV18	NA	TRBJ1-5	NA	CASSPDNHNQPQHF	TGTGCCAGCTCACCCGACAACCACAATCAGCCCCAGCATTTT
TRBV4-1	many	TRBJ2-1	TRBD2	CASSPGLAGRNEQFF	TGCGCCAGCAGCCCAGGACTAGCGGGCCGCAATGAGCAGTTCTTC
TRBV29-1	NA	TRBJ2-1	TRBD2	CSVQAGGLGEQFF	TGCAGCGTTCAAGCGGGGGGCCTCGGTGAGCAGTTCTTC